This T cell receptor (beta chain) was sequenced during a study of regulatory T cells. Study-wide results and caveats: In CD3G-deficient patients, conventional CD4+ T cells were enriched for hydrophobic CDR3 residues at positions 6 and 7. Skewed V and J usage and few unique V-J pairs marked patient repertoires, most in Tregs.

The PCR used 52 TRBV and 13 TRBJ primers. The data were produced by immunoSEQ multiplex PCR, yet TCRdb's version contains in-frame clones alone and is incomplete. The sample has under 35,000 clones; over 90% are singletons. Trimming left V 5 bases short and J 5 bases short, with 16 bases between. Germline lookup yields CDR1 KGHSH and CDR2 LQKENI. The CDR3 extends over 15 amino acids. A couple of CD3G-deficient patients had more severe autoimmunity; all had some. CD4+ cells were sorted into CD25-high CD127-low regulatory cells and CD25-low CD127-high conventional cells. A remark on this clone: Its antigen is undetermined.

The sequenced material came from conventional CD4+ T cells sorted from blood. V and J are TRBV18 and TRBJ2-1; tentative D call: TRBD2 (6 bases). This TCR was sampled from a child aged 2-15 years with CD3G deficiency. The CDR3 region has the DNA TGTGCCAGCTCATCTTACAGGAGGGGTGACAATGAGCAGTTCTTC. Its translation: CASSSYRRGDNEQFF.